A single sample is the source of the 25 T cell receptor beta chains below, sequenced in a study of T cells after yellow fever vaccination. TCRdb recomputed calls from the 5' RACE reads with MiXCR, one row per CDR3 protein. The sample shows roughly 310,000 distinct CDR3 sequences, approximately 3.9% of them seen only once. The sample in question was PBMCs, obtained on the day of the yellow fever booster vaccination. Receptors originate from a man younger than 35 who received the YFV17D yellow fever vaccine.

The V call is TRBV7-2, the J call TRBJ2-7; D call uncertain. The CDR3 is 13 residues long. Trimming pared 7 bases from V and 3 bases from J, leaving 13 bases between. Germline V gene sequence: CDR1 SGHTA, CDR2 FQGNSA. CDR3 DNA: TGTGCCAGCAAGTCATACCTCGACTACGAGCAGTACTTC. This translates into CASKSYLDYEQYF. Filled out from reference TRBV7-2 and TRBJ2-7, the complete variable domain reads GAGVSQSPSNKVTEKGKDVELRCDPISGHTALYWYRQSLGQGLEFLIYFQGNSAPDKSGLPSDRFSAERTGGSVSTLTIQRTQQEDSAVYLCASKSYLDYEQYFGPGTRLTVT.

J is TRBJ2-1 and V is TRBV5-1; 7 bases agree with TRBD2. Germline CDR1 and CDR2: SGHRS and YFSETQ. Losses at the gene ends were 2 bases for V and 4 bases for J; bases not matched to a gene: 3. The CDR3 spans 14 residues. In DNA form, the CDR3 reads TGCGCCAGCAGCTTACGACTAGCTTACAATGAGCAGTTCTTC. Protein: CASSLRLAYNEQFF. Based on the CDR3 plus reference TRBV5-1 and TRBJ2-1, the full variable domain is KAGVTQTPRYLIKTRGQQVTLSCSPISGHRSVSWYQQTPGQGLQFLFEYFSETQRNKGNFPGRFSGRQFSNSRSEMNVSTLELGDSALYLCASSLRLAYNEQFFGPGTRLTVL.

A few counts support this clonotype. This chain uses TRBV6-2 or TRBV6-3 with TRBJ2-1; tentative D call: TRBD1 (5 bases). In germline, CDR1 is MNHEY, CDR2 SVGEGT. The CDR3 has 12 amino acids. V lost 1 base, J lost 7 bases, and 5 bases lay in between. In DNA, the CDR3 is TGTGCCAGCAGTTACTACAGGAATGAGCAGTTCTTC. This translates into CASSYYRNEQFF.

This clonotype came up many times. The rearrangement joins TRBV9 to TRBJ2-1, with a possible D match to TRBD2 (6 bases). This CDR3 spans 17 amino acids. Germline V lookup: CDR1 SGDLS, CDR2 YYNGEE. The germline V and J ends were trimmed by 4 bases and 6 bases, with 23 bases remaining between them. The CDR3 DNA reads TGTGCCAGCAGCCCAATCCCGATCGGAGGGGTCGGCAATGAGCAGTTCTTC. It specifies CASSPIPIGGVGNEQFF. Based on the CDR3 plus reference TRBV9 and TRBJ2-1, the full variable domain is DSGVTQTPKHLITATGQRVTLRCSPRSGDLSVYWYQQSLDQGLQFLIQYYNGEERAKGNILERFSAQQFPDLHSELNLSSLELGDSALYFCASSPIPIGGVGNEQFFGPGTRLTVL.

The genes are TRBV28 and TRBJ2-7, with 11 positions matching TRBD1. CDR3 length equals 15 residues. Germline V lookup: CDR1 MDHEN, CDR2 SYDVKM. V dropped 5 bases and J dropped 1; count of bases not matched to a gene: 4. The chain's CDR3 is CASSTGQGASYEQYV. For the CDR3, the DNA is TGTGCCAGCAGTACTGGACAGGGGGCTTCCTACGAGCAGTACGTC.

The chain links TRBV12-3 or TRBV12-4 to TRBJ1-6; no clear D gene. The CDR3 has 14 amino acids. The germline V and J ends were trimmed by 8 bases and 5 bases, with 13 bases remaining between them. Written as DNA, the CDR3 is TGTGCCAGCGGGCGGGGAGCCCATAATTCACCCCTCCACTTT. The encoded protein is CASGRGAHNSPLHF.

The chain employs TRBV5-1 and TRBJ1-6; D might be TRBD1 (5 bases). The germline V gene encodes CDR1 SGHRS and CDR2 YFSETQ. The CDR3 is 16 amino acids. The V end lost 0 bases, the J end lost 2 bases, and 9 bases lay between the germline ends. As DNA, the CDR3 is TGCGCCAGCAGCTTGGCGCAGGGTACCTATAATTCACCCCTCCACTTT. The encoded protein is CASSLAQGTYNSPLHF.

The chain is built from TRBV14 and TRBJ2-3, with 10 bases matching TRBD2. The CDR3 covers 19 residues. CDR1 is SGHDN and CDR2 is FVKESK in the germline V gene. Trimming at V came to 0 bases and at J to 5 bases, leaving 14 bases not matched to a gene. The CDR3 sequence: CASSQDVGLAGEGRDTQYF. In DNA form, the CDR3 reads TGTGCCAGCAGCCAAGATGTTGGGCTAGCGGGGGAAGGTAGAGATACGCAGTATTTT.

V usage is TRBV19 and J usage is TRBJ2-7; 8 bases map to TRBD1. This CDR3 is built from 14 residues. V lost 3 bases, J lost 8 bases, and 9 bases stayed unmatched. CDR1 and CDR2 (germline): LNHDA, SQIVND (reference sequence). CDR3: CASSIGQGRSQQYF. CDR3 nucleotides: TGTGCCAGTAGTATCGGACAGGGCCGAAGTCAGCAGTACTTC.

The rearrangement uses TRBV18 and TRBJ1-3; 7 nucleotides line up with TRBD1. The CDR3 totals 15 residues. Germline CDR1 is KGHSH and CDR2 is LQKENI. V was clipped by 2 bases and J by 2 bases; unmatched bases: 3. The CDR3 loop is CASSPAGTAGNTIYF. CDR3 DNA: TGTGCCAGCTCACCAGCCGGGACAGCTGGAAACACCATATATTTT.

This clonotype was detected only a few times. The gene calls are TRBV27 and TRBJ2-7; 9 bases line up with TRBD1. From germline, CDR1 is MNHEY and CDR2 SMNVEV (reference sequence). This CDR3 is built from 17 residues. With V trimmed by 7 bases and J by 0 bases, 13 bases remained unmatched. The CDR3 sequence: CASKGQGLGRLSYEQYF. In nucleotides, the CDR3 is TGTGCCAGCAAGGGACAGGGATTAGGACGACTCTCCTACGAGCAGTACTTC.

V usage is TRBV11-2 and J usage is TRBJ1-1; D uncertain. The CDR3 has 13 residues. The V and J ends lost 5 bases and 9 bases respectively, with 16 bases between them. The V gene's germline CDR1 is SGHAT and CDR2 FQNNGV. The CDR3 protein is CASSPKTAEQAFF. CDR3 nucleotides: TGTGCCAGCAGCCCCAAGACTGCAGAACAAGCTTTCTTT.

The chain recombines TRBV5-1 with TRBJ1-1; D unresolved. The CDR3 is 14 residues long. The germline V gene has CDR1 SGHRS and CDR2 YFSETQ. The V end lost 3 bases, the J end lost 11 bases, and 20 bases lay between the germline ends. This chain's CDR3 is CASSSLNQALEAFF. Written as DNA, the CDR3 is TGCGCCAGCAGCTCCCTTAACCAAGCGTTGGAGGCTTTCTTT.

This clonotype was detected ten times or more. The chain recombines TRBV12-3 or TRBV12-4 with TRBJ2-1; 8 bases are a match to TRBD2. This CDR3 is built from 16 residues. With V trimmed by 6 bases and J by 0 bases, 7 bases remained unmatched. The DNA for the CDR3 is TGTGCCAGCAGCCCCGGGGGGGCGGGCTCCTACAATGAGCAGTTCTTC. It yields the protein CASSPGGAGSYNEQFF.

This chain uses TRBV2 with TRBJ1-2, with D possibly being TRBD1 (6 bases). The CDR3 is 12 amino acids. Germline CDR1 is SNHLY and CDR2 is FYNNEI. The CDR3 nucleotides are TGTGCGGGAGGGGGTAGAGACTATGGCTACACCTTC. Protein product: CAGGGRDYGYTF.

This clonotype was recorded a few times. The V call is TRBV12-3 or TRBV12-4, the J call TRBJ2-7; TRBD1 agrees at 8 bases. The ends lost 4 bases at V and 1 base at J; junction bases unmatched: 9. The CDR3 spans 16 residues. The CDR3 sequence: CASSSGRRQGSYEQYV. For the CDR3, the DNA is TGTGCCAGCAGTTCCGGGAGAAGACAGGGGTCCTACGAGCAGTACGTC.

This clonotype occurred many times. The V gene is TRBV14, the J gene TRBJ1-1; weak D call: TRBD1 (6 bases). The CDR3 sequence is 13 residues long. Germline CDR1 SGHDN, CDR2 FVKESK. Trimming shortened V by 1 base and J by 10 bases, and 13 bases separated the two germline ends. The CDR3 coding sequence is TGTGCCAGCAGCCAAGTTCCAGGGGCTAGAGCTTTCTTT. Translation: CASSQVPGARAFF. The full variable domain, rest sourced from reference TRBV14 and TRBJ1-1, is EAGVTQFPSHSVIEKGQTVTLRCDPISGHDNLYWYRRVMGKEIKFLLHFVKESKQDESGMPNNRFLAERTGGTYSTLKVQPAELEDSGVYFCASSQVPGARAFFGQGTRLTVV.

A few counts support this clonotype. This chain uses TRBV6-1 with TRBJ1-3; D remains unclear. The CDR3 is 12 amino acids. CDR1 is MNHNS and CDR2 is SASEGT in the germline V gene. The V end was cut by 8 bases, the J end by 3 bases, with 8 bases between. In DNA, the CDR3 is TGTGCCAGCCTGACCGATGGAAACACCATATATTTT. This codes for CASLTDGNTIYF.

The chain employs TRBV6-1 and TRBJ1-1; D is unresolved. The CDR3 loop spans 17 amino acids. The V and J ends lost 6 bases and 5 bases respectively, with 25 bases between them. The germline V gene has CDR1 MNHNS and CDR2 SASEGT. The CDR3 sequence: CASSHPKGELRWTEAFF. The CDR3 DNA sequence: TGTGCCAGCAGCCACCCAAAGGGAGAACTGAGGTGGACTGAAGCTTTCTTT.

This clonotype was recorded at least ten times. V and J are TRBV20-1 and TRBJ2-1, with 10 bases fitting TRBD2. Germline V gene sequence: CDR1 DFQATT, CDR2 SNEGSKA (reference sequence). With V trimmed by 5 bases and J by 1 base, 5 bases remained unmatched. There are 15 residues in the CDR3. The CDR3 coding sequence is TGCAGTGCTGGATTAGCGGGGGGTTCCTACAATGAGCAGTTCTTC. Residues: CSAGLAGGSYNEQFF.

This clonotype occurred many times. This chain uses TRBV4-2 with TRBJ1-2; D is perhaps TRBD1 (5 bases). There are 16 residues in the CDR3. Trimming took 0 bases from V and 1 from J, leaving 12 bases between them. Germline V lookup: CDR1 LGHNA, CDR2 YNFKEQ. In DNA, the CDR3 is TGTGCCAGCAGCCAAGAGAAAAGGGGCAGTAACTATGGCTACACCTTC. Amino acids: CASSQEKRGSNYGYTF.

The CDR3 sequence is CASSTDRGSNQPQHF. CDR3 bases: TGTGCCAGCAGCACAGACAGGGGTAGCAATCAGCCCCAGCATTTT. This chain joins TRBV12-3 or TRBV12-4 and TRBJ1-5, with TRBD1 matching over 8 bases. CDR3 length equals 15 residues. The V and J ends lost 6 bases and 0 bases, in that order; junction bases with no gene match: 4.

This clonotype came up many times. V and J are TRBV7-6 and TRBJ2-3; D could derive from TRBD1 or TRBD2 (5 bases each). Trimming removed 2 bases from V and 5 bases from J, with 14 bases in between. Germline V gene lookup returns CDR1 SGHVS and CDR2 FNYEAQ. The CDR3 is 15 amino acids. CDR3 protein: CASSLFGAVQDTQYF. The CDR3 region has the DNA TGTGCCAGCAGCTTATTCGGGGCCGTGCAAGATACGCAGTATTTT.

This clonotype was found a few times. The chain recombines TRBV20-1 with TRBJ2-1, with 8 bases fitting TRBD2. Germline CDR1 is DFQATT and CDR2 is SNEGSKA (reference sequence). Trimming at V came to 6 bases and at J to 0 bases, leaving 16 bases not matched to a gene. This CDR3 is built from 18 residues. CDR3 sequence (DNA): TGCAGTGCCGTCGAGGGAGCGGGGGCTTACTTCTCCTACAATGAGCAGTTCTTC. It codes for CSAVEGAGAYFSYNEQFF.

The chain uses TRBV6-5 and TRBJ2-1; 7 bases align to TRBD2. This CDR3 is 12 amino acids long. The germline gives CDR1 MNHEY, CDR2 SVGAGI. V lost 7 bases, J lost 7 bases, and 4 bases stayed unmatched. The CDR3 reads CASTNGGNEQFF. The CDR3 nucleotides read TGTGCCAGCACCAACGGGGGGAATGAGCAGTTCTTC.